The next 19 T cell receptor beta chains were all read from a single sample in a study of identical twins. From the 5' RACE reads, TCRdb called clonotypes with MiXCR, one entry per CDR3 protein. The sample lists 1,800,000 or so distinct CDR3 sequences, around 29% occurring once. Sequencing was done on a sample of cord blood. The receptors shown here come from a newborn girl in good health.

This rearrangement joins TRBV5-1 to TRBJ1-3, with 7 bases identical to TRBD1. V lost 1 base to trimming and J lost 0 bases; unmatched junction nucleotides: 7. The CDR3 runs 17 residues. Germline V lookup: CDR1 SGHRS, CDR2 YFSETQ. The CDR3 nucleotides are TGCGCCAGCAGCTTGACCCGACAGGGAGTCTCTGGAAACACCATATATTTT. As protein: CASSLTRQGVSGNTIYF. Filled out from reference TRBV5-1 and TRBJ1-3, the complete variable domain reads KAGVTQTPRYLIKTRGQQVTLSCSPISGHRSVSWYQQTPGQGLQFLFEYFSETQRNKGNFPGRFSGRQFSNSRSEMNVSTLELGDSALYLCASSLTRQGVSGNTIYFGEGSWLTVV.

This clonotype was seen once. The chain recombines TRBV14 with TRBJ2-7, with 8 positions matching TRBD1. Germline CDR1 and CDR2: SGHDN and FVKESK. This CDR3 is built from 13 residues. With V trimmed by 2 bases and J by 9 bases, 6 bases remained unmatched. The CDR3 reads CASSQQTGDGQYF. CDR3 DNA sequence: TGTGCCAGCAGCCAACAGACAGGGGACGGGCAGTACTTC. Combining the CDR3 with reference TRBV14 and TRBJ2-7 gives the whole variable domain EAGVTQFPSHSVIEKGQTVTLRCDPISGHDNLYWYRRVMGKEIKFLLHFVKESKQDESGMPNNRFLAERTGGTYSTLKVQPAELEDSGVYFCASSQQTGDGQYFGPGTRLTVT.

This clonotype was counted a few times. The CDR3 loop is CASSYLTGQGSYEQYF. The CDR3 region has the DNA TGTGCCAGCAGCTATTTAACGGGACAGGGCTCCTACGAGCAGTACTTC. This chain joins TRBV11-2 and TRBJ2-7; 9 positions agree with TRBD1. Trimming cost V 4 bases and J 0 bases; bases outside gene matches: 7. The CDR3 runs 16 residues. Germline V CDR1 and CDR2: SGHAT, FQNNGV.

The chain carries TRBV5-1 and TRBJ2-5; TRBD1 matches 8 bases. The end of the DNA fits TRBJ2-7 better, so the J call may be wrong. Germline-derived CDR1 and CDR2 are SGHRS and YFSETQ. The CDR3 extends over 15 amino acids. The DNA of the CDR3 is TGCGCCAGCAGCTTCGGAATCAACAGGGGGTACGAGCAGTACTTC. Its translation is CASSFGINRGYEQYF.

The chain is built from TRBV20-1 and TRBJ1-2; D is undetermined. Germline-derived CDR1 and CDR2 are DFQATT and SNEGSKA (reference sequence). The V and J ends lost 3 bases and 0 bases respectively, with 14 bases between them. The CDR3 sequence is 15 residues long. CDR3 loop: CSASRQTDPNYGYTF. CDR3 coding DNA: TGCAGTGCTAGCCGCCAAACAGATCCTAACTATGGCTACACCTTC.

This clonotype was counted only a few times. The genes are TRBV20-1 and TRBJ2-1; D may be TRBD2 (6 bases). Germline V gives CDR1 DFQATT, CDR2 SNEGSKA (reference sequence). This CDR3 is 14 amino acids long. The ends were cut back, 5 bases at V and 3 bases at J, with 14 bases in the middle. CDR3 nucleotide sequence: TGCAGTGCTCCAAGACTAGGAATCTACAATGAGCAGTTCTTC. Protein product: CSAPRLGIYNEQFF.

This chain connects TRBV20-1 to TRBJ1-6; weak D call: TRBD1 (6 bases). V lost 2 bases and J lost 6, with 11 bases in between. The CDR3 length is 14 residues. Germline-derived CDR1 and CDR2 are DFQATT and SNEGSKA (reference sequence). The CDR3 nucleotides read TGCAGTGCTAGATTGGGGGGCATTAATTCACCCCTCCACTTT. Its protein product is CSARLGGINSPLHF.

This chain links TRBV6-1 with TRBJ1-6, with TRBD1 identical over 10 bases. The germline gives CDR1 MNHNS, CDR2 SASEGT. Trimming at V came to 4 bases and at J to 3 bases, leaving 6 bases not matched to a gene. This CDR3 has 17 amino acids. DNA of the CDR3: TGTGCCAGCAGTGGGGACAGGGGCCTGCTCTATAATTCACCCCTCCACTTT. This encodes CASSGDRGLLYNSPLHF.

The chain employs TRBV25-1 and TRBJ2-1; D is ambiguous. Trimming removed 3 bases at V and 6 bases at J, with 15 bases between. This CDR3 is built from 15 residues. CDR1 is MGHDK, CDR2 SYGVNS, per germline. CDR3 protein: CASSESRWAINEQFF. For the CDR3, the DNA is TGTGCCAGCAGTGAGTCGAGGTGGGCCATCAATGAGCAGTTCTTC. The whole variable domain, filled in from reference TRBV25-1 and TRBJ2-1, reads EADIYQTPRYLVIGTGKKITLECSQTMGHDKMYWYQQDPGMELHLIHYSYGVNSTEKGDLSSESTVSRIRTEHFPLTLESARPSHTSQYLCASSESRWAINEQFFGPGTRLTVL.

This clonotype was picked up a small number of times. This rearrangement joins TRBV7-9 to TRBJ2-7; D may be TRBD1 or TRBD2 (5 bases each). The CDR3 length is 17 residues. Germline V gene data show CDR1 as SEHNR and CDR2 as FQNEAQ (reference sequence). V was trimmed by 5 bases and J by 7 bases, leaving 27 bases between them. Here the CDR3 reads CASSTLGSWGPHNEQYF. DNA of the CDR3: TGTGCCAGCAGCACCCTTGGTTCGTGGGGACCACACAATGAGCAGTACTTC.

The chain uses TRBV28 and TRBJ2-2; D remains unclear. The V gene's germline CDR1 is MDHEN and CDR2 SYDVKM. The CDR3 consists of 13 residues. Trimming removed 8 bases at V and 7 bases at J, with 14 bases between. CDR3 nucleotides: TGTGCCAGCTTGCGGTCCAGCCACGGGGAGCTGTTTTTT. Amino acid sequence: CASLRSSHGELFF.

This clonotype was seen a handful of times. A junction boundary mismatches the germline segment, possibly from a read error. The chain combines TRBV29-1 with TRBJ1-4; D unresolved. The CDR3 sequence is 12 residues long. Germline-derived CDR1 and CDR2 are SQVTM and ANQGSEA. CDR3 in amino acids: CSVGRLSEELFF. DNA of the CDR3: TGCAGCGTTGGCAGATTAAGTGAAGAACTGTTTTTT.

Worth noting for this clonotype: A much more abundant neighbour one base away suggests this may be a read error. The chain carries TRBV11-2 and TRBJ2-4; D perhaps matches TRBD1 (5 bases). TRBJ2-5 matches the DNA end more closely, so the J call is doubtful. Germline V gives CDR1 SGHAT, CDR2 FQNNGV. The CDR3 is 16 residues long. The CDR3 loop is CASNFELGHFQETQYF. The CDR3 nucleotides are TGTGCCAGCAACTTCGAACTCGGACACTTCCAAGAGACCCAGTACTTC.

This clonotype was observed a handful of times. The chain uses TRBV5-6 and TRBJ2-7; possible D gene TRBD2, 6 bases. The V end was cut by 2 bases, the J end by 1 base, with 16 bases between. The CDR3 sequence is 16 residues long. CDR1 and CDR2 (germline): SGHDT, YYEEEE. The CDR3 DNA is TGTGCCAGCAGCTTTAGTCTTTTTCGGGGGTCCTACGAGCAGTACTTC. This codes for CASSFSLFRGSYEQYF.

The chain employs TRBV11-2 and TRBJ2-1, with 8 bases identical to TRBD1. Germline CDR1 and CDR2: SGHAT and FQNNGV. V gave up 5 bases and J gave up 7 bases; unmatched junction bases: 16. CDR3 length: 17 amino acids. The CDR3 region has the DNA TGTGCCAGCAGCAGAAGACCAGGGGGCGGAAATAATAATGAGCAGTTCTTC. Translation gives CASSRRPGGGNNNEQFF. Looking up the rest from reference TRBV11-2 and TRBJ2-1 gives the full variable domain: EAGVAQSPRYKIIEKRQSVAFWCNPISGHATLYWYQQILGQGPKLLIQFQNNGVVDDSQLPKDRFSAERLKGVDSTLKIQPAKLEDSAVYLCASSRRPGGGNNNEQFFGPGTRLTVL.

This sequence joins TRBV20-1 and TRBJ2-3; no clear D gene. The V and J ends lost 0 bases and 5 bases respectively, with 15 bases between them. This CDR3 spans 15 amino acids. The germline V gene has CDR1 DFQATT and CDR2 SNEGSKA (reference sequence). CDR3 DNA sequence: TGCAGTGCTAGAGATACAGCCTCCTCCGGAGATACGCAGTATTTT. Amino acid sequence: CSARDTASSGDTQYF.

This clonotype was seen a few times. The chain employs TRBV20-1 and TRBJ2-1, with D perhaps matching TRBD1 (5 bases). Germline V lookup: CDR1 DFQATT, CDR2 SNEGSKA (reference sequence). Trimming removed 0 bases from V and 4 bases from J, with 10 bases in between. The CDR3 is 14 amino acids. The CDR3 loop reads CSARDGAVYNEQFF. CDR3 bases: TGCAGTGCTAGAGATGGGGCAGTATACAATGAGCAGTTCTTC.

On this clonotype: A much bigger clone sits one base away, suggesting this may be a read error. This chain links TRBV28 with TRBJ2-7, with D possibly matching TRBD2 (6 bases). The DNA end is a closer match to TRBJ2-1, so the J assignment may be wrong. This CDR3 has 14 amino acids. The germline V gene has CDR1 MDHEN and CDR2 SYDVKM. The CDR3 nucleotides are TGTGCCAGCAGTACCGGAGGGTGGTCCTACGAGCAGTTCTTC. It translates to CASSTGGWSYEQFF.

The CDR3 protein is CASRQGANEQFF. The CDR3, as DNA: TGTGCCAGCAGGCAGGGGGCCAATGAGCAGTTCTTC. V gene TRBV12-3 or TRBV12-4 combines with J gene TRBJ2-1, with 8 bases aligning to TRBD1. The CDR3 sequence is 12 residues long. The J segment lost 6 bases and the V segment lost 6 bases, leaving 1 base of the junction unmatched.